The rows below give T cell receptor beta chains drawn from one sample of a study of blood T cells in healthy people across ages. One entry per CDR3 protein results from TCRdb running MiXCR on the 5' RACE reads. The sample has 870,000 or so distinct CDR3 sequences, under 35% seen once; the top ten hold about 18%. The sequencing sample was made of blood. The source of these receptors is a woman older than 75 in good health. CDR3s include the opening cysteine and the closing phenylalanine or tryptophan. A D gene is named only where the DNA matches it firmly. A row's size may be missing; if present it is once, few, many or a size class.

CDR3 DNA: TGCAGTGCCCCGGACCGACCAGACTATAATTCACCCCTCCACTTT
CDR3 protein: CSAPDRPDYNSPLHF
D gene: .
V gene: TRBV20-1
clone size: few
J gene: TRBJ1-6

CDR3 DNA: TGTGCCAGCAGCACCTTCACAGATACGCAGTATTTT
CDR3 protein: CASSTFTDTQYF
D gene: .
V gene: TRBV7-2
clone size: many
J gene: TRBJ2-3

CDR3 DNA: TGTGCCACCCTTCCGGACAGGGGCTACGAGCAGTACTTC
CDR3 protein: CATLPDRGYEQYF
D gene: TRBD1
V gene: TRBV2
clone size: .
J gene: TRBJ2-7

CDR3 DNA: TGTGCCAGCAGCCTAGGACAGGGGGCGATTGGGAATGGCTACACCTTC
CDR3 protein: CASSLGQGAIGNGYTF
D gene: TRBD1
V gene: TRBV12-3/TRBV12-4
clone size: .
J gene: TRBJ1-2

CDR3 DNA: TGTGCCAGCAGTTTAATCGGCAGGGTGAGCAATCAGCCCCAGCATTTT
CDR3 protein: CASSLIGRVSNQPQHF
D gene: .
V gene: TRBV12-3/TRBV12-4
clone size: .
J gene: TRBJ1-5

CDR3 DNA: TGTGCCAGCAAGCAACAGGCAACTAATGAAAAACTGTTTTTT
CDR3 protein: CASKQQATNEKLFF
D gene: .
V gene: TRBV6-1
clone size: .
J gene: TRBJ1-4

CDR3 DNA: TGTGCCAGTACCCCTATGGGCAGTAGCAATCAGCCCCAGCATTTT
CDR3 protein: CASTPMGSSNQPQHF
D gene: .
V gene: TRBV19
clone size: .
J gene: TRBJ1-5

CDR3 DNA: TGTGCCAGCTCACCATCTTCACGGAACACTGAAGCTTTCTTT
CDR3 protein: CASSPSSRNTEAFF
D gene: .
V gene: TRBV18
clone size: few
J gene: TRBJ1-1

CDR3 DNA: TGTGCCAGCAGCCGGGGCAGGACCACCTCAAATGGCTACACCTTC
CDR3 protein: CASSRGRTTSNGYTF
D gene: .
V gene: TRBV12-3/TRBV12-4
clone size: .
J gene: TRBJ1-2

CDR3 DNA: TGTGCCAGCAGCTTAGAGCGGGGCGGACGAGGGCTCGCGGAGACCCAGTACTTC
CDR3 protein: CASSLERGGRGLAETQYF
D gene: TRBD2
V gene: TRBV7-2
clone size: many
J gene: TRBJ2-5

CDR3 DNA: TGTGCCACCAGCAGAGATATCGGGACAGCGCAGCCCCAGCATTTT
CDR3 protein: CATSRDIGTAQPQHF
D gene: TRBD1
V gene: TRBV15
clone size: many
J gene: TRBJ1-5

CDR3 DNA: TGTGCCAGCATTAGGGCCGGGACCCGACGCGCTTTCTTT
CDR3 protein: CASIRAGTRRAFF
D gene: .
V gene: TRBV6-2/TRBV6-3
clone size: few
J gene: TRBJ1-1

CDR3 DNA: TGCAGTAATCAGGGTCCCTACGAGCAGTACTTC
CDR3 protein: CSNQGPYEQYF
D gene: .
V gene: TRBV20-1
clone size: many
J gene: TRBJ2-7

CDR3 DNA: TGCGCCAGCAGAGGGTGCGAGCAGTACTTC
CDR3 protein: CASRGCEQYF
D gene: .
V gene: TRBV4-1
clone size: .
J gene: TRBJ2-7

CDR3 DNA: TGTGCCACCAGGACAGGGGGCTCGGATGAGCAGTTCTTC
CDR3 protein: CATRTGGSDEQFF
D gene: TRBD1
V gene: TRBV24-1
clone size: few
J gene: TRBJ2-1

CDR3 DNA: TGTGCCAGCAGGAAGGGACAGGGAGACTCTGGAAACACCATATATTTT
CDR3 protein: CASRKGQGDSGNTIYF
D gene: TRBD1
V gene: TRBV7-8
clone size: once
J gene: TRBJ1-3

CDR3 DNA: TGTGCCAGCCGTCGAAGCGCTGCTAACTATGGCTACACCTTC
CDR3 protein: CASRRSAANYGYTF
D gene: .
V gene: TRBV12-3/TRBV12-4
clone size: .
J gene: TRBJ1-2

CDR3 DNA: TGCGCCAGCAGCCCGGAGGGCCTCTCCTACAATGAGCAGTTCTTC
CDR3 protein: CASSPEGLSYNEQFF
D gene: .
V gene: TRBV5-1
clone size: many
J gene: TRBJ2-1

CDR3 DNA: TGTGCCAGCAGCTCCTATGGCTACACCTTC
CDR3 protein: CASSSYGYTF
D gene: .
V gene: TRBV7-2
clone size: many
J gene: TRBJ1-2

CDR3 DNA: TGTGCCAGCAGCGTAAATGATCTCGGGGAGCTGTTTTTT
CDR3 protein: CASSVNDLGELFF
D gene: .
V gene: TRBV9
clone size: .
J gene: TRBJ2-2

CDR3 DNA: TGTGCCATGAAAGGACAGACGAACACCGGGGAGCTGTTTTTT
CDR3 protein: CAMKGQTNTGELFF
D gene: .
V gene: TRBV12-3/TRBV12-4
clone size: many
J gene: TRBJ2-2

CDR3 DNA: TGTGCCAGCAGTCTACAGGAGAATCAGCCCCAGCATTTT
CDR3 protein: CASSLQENQPQHF
D gene: .
V gene: TRBV7-2
clone size: many
J gene: TRBJ1-5

CDR3 DNA: TGTGCCAGCAGTTTAAGGTCCGACAGGTTCTACGAGCAGTACTTC
CDR3 protein: CASSLRSDRFYEQYF
D gene: .
V gene: TRBV27
clone size: many
J gene: TRBJ2-7

CDR3 DNA: TGTGCCAGCAGCGTCACTAGCGCCTTACAAGAGACCCAGTACTTC
CDR3 protein: CASSVTSALQETQYF
D gene: TRBD2
V gene: TRBV7-2
clone size: once
J gene: TRBJ2-5

CDR3 DNA: TGCGCCAGCAGAGTGGAACTAGGACCTCTAGGGACCCAGTACTTC
CDR3 protein: CASRVELGPLGTQYF
D gene: .
V gene: TRBV5-1
clone size: many
J gene: TRBJ2-5

CDR3 DNA: TGTGCCACCAGCAGGACACCGAACACTGAAGCTTTCTTT
CDR3 protein: CATSRTPNTEAFF
D gene: .
V gene: TRBV15
clone size: few
J gene: TRBJ1-1

CDR3 DNA: TGTGCCTGCAGCTTAAATCTGGGTAATCAGCCCCAGCATTTT
CDR3 protein: CACSLNLGNQPQHF
D gene: .
V gene: TRBV7-2
clone size: .
J gene: TRBJ1-5

CDR3 DNA: TGCAGTGCTAGAGACTACACAGGGTACGGCTACACCTTC
CDR3 protein: CSARDYTGYGYTF
D gene: .
V gene: TRBV20-1
clone size: .
J gene: TRBJ1-2

CDR3 DNA: TGTGCCAGCAGCTACTCAACAGGGGCGGGCTATGGCTACACCTTC
CDR3 protein: CASSYSTGAGYGYTF
D gene: TRBD1
V gene: TRBV7-2
clone size: many
J gene: TRBJ1-2

CDR3 DNA: TGTGCCAGCAGCACACAGGGGGCGCAGATTTTGGGCTATGGCTACACCTTC
CDR3 protein: CASSTQGAQILGYGYTF
D gene: TRBD1
V gene: TRBV7-8
clone size: few
J gene: TRBJ1-2

CDR3 DNA: TGTGCCAGCAGCCGGACCTCCCGGATTAGCAATCAGCCCCAGCATTTT
CDR3 protein: CASSRTSRISNQPQHF
D gene: .
V gene: TRBV28
clone size: few
J gene: TRBJ1-5

CDR3 DNA: TGTGCCAGCAGTGAAGAATCCCATCGGTCGGGGTCACCCCTCCACTTT
CDR3 protein: CASSEESHRSGSPLHF
D gene: .
V gene: TRBV2
clone size: few
J gene: TRBJ1-6

CDR3 DNA: TGTGCCAGCAGCCCACAGGGCATTGGCGAGACCCAGTACTTC
CDR3 protein: CASSPQGIGETQYF
D gene: .
V gene: TRBV11-2
clone size: many
J gene: TRBJ2-5

CDR3 DNA: TGCAGTGCTATAGGGGACAAAAGCTACAATGAGCAGTTCTTC
CDR3 protein: CSAIGDKSYNEQFF
D gene: .
V gene: TRBV20-1
clone size: many
J gene: TRBJ2-1

CDR3 DNA: TGTGCCAGCAGTCCCCGTTGGGGGCTGAAGACCCAGTACTTC
CDR3 protein: CASSPRWGLKTQYF
D gene: .
V gene: TRBV12-3/TRBV12-4
clone size: many
J gene: TRBJ2-5

CDR3 DNA: TGTGCCAGCAGCGCCCAGGGGACTAATGAAAAACTGTTTTTT
CDR3 protein: CASSAQGTNEKLFF
D gene: .
V gene: TRBV9
clone size: .
J gene: TRBJ1-4

CDR3 DNA: TGCGCCAGCACCCCTGGGGGAAGCTACACCGGGGAGCTGTTTTTT
CDR3 protein: CASTPGGSYTGELFF
D gene: .
V gene: TRBV5-1
clone size: few
J gene: TRBJ2-2

CDR3 DNA: TGTGCCAGCAAAGTCTCCTACAATGAGCAGTTCTTC
CDR3 protein: CASKVSYNEQFF
D gene: .
V gene: TRBV12-3/TRBV12-4
clone size: many
J gene: TRBJ2-1

CDR3 DNA: TGCAGCGGCTACTCTCCGGGAACAGGGCCCTTTGAGCAGTTCTTC
CDR3 protein: CSGYSPGTGPFEQFF
D gene: .
V gene: TRBV29-1
clone size: many
J gene: TRBJ2-1

CDR3 DNA: TGCAGTGCTAGAGCAAGGGTCAATGAGCAGTTCTTC
CDR3 protein: CSARARVNEQFF
D gene: .
V gene: TRBV20-1
clone size: many
J gene: TRBJ2-1

CDR3 DNA: TGCGCCAGCAGCCCCCGTTCAACTAGCGGGGTAAACATTCAGTACTTC
CDR3 protein: CASSPRSTSGVNIQYF
D gene: TRBD2
V gene: TRBV4-1
clone size: few
J gene: TRBJ2-4

CDR3 DNA: TGTGCCAGCAGCTTGGGCGGGCTGGGGAATGAGCAGTTCTTC
CDR3 protein: CASSLGGLGNEQFF
D gene: .
V gene: TRBV5-5
clone size: many
J gene: TRBJ2-1

CDR3 DNA: TGTGCCAGCAGCTTACAGACAGGGGGCTACACAGATACGCAGTATTTT
CDR3 protein: CASSLQTGGYTDTQYF
D gene: TRBD1
V gene: TRBV7-9
clone size: many
J gene: TRBJ2-3

CDR3 DNA: TGTGCCAGCAGTTTAGGCGTGTGGGGCACTGGAAATTCACCCCTCCACTTT
CDR3 protein: CASSLGVWGTGNSPLHF
D gene: .
V gene: TRBV28
clone size: .
J gene: TRBJ1-6

CDR3 DNA: TGTGCCAGCGGGACAGGAGATTCACCCCTCCACTTT
CDR3 protein: CASGTGDSPLHF
D gene: TRBD1
V gene: TRBV6-6
clone size: .
J gene: TRBJ1-6

CDR3 DNA: TGTGCCAGCATCCCGGGACAGGGGATGGCCGGGGAGCTGTTTTTT
CDR3 protein: CASIPGQGMAGELFF
D gene: TRBD1
V gene: TRBV12-3/TRBV12-4
clone size: .
J gene: TRBJ2-2

CDR3 DNA: TGCAGTGCTAGAGATGCGGGGGCCGCGAACACCGGGGAGCTGTTTTTT
CDR3 protein: CSARDAGAANTGELFF
D gene: .
V gene: TRBV20-1
clone size: many
J gene: TRBJ2-2

CDR3 DNA: TGTGCCAGCAGAGACCGACCAGGGAACACTGAAGCTTTCTTT
CDR3 protein: CASRDRPGNTEAFF
D gene: .
V gene: TRBV6-2/TRBV6-3
clone size: few
J gene: TRBJ1-1

CDR3 DNA: TGTGCCAGCAGCTTACGCGGCGGGGGGGCCGAAGATACGCAGTATTTT
CDR3 protein: CASSLRGGGAEDTQYF
D gene: TRBD2
V gene: TRBV7-2
clone size: many
J gene: TRBJ2-3

CDR3 DNA: TGCAGTGCTACAGGAATACCAGATACGCAGTATTTT
CDR3 protein: CSATGIPDTQYF
D gene: .
V gene: TRBV20-1
clone size: many
J gene: TRBJ2-3

CDR3 DNA: TGTGCCAGCAGCCCGGCCGGTACACCCGGCTCCTACGAGCAGTACTTC
CDR3 protein: CASSPAGTPGSYEQYF
D gene: .
V gene: TRBV5-6
clone size: .
J gene: TRBJ2-7

CDR3 DNA: TGTGCCAGCAGCCAAGGCGGGGGGTGGTTCTTC
CDR3 protein: CASSQGGGWFF
D gene: TRBD2
V gene: TRBV3-1
clone size: .
J gene: TRBJ2-1

CDR3 DNA: TGCGCCAGCAGTTTGGGACAGGTCGGCACTGAAGCTTTCTTT
CDR3 protein: CASSLGQVGTEAFF
D gene: TRBD1
V gene: TRBV4-1
clone size: few
J gene: TRBJ1-1

CDR3 DNA: TGCGCCAGCAGCCAAGATCTCCGGACAGGGGGGAACTATGGCTACACCTTC
CDR3 protein: CASSQDLRTGGNYGYTF
D gene: TRBD1
V gene: TRBV4-3
clone size: few
J gene: TRBJ1-2

CDR3 DNA: TGCGCCAGCAGCGAAGGACAGGGGGCGGCTGGCTACACCTTC
CDR3 protein: CASSEGQGAAGYTF
D gene: TRBD1
V gene: TRBV5-1
clone size: many
J gene: TRBJ1-2